This TCR beta chain appears in the sequencing data of a study of cytomegalovirus exposure and HLA in healthy donors. In the study overall: Among the 398 genotyped donors, over 70% were placed in the Caucasian-associated ancestry cluster.

Trimming took 0 bases from V and 4 from J, leaving 13 bases between them. The CDR3 loop spans 15 amino acids. CDR1 and CDR2 (germline): SGHNT, YYREEE (reference sequence). In the PCR, 60 Vbeta and 13 Jbeta primers were used. Measured with immunoSEQ multiplex PCR; TCRdb has only the in-frame clones, and not every one. The table shows more than 95,000 clones, with over 70% occurring only once. Points on this clone: As yet, its antigen is unknown.

Broader study findings: The sole available immune exposure information was CMV serostatus.

Sequences were obtained from PBMCs. This clonotype was sampled from a woman aged 45-65 years in good health and CMV-seropositive. The chain uses TRBV5-4 and TRBJ2-5; a possible D gene is TRBD2 (6 bases). DNA for the CDR3: TGTGCCAGCAGCTTGGATGGTAGCGGCCGAGAGACCCAGTACTTC. This codes for CASSLDGSGRETQYF.